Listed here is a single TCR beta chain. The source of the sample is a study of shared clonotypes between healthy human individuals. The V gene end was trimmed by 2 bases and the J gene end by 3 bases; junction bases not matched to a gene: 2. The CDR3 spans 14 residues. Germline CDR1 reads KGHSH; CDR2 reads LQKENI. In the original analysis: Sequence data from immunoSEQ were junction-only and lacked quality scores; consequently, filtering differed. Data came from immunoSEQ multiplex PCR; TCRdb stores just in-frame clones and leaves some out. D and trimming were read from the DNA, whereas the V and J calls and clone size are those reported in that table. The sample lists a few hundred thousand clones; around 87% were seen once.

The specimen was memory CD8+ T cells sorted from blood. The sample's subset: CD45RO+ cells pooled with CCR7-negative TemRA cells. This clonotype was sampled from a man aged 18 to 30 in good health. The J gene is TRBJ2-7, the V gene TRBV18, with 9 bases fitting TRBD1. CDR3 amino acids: CASSPDRGDYEQYF. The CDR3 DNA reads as TGTGCCAGCTCACCAGACAGGGGGGACTACGAGCAGTACTTC.